These 10 T cell receptor beta chains came from one sample sequenced in a study of early T cells in non-severe SARS-CoV-2 infection. TCRdb re-called the 5' RACE reads with MiXCR, one entry per CDR3 protein. The sample shows tens of thousands of distinct CDR3 sequences, 15% to 20% of them seen only once. The sample here was whole blood, taken at baseline. The receptors were sampled from an adult who was a healthcare worker with PCR-confirmed SARS-CoV-2 infection or an uninfected control (not recorded which).

This clonotype came up a few times. V gene TRBV5-4 combines with J gene TRBJ2-3, with 8 nucleotides matching TRBD2. This CDR3 contains 14 residues. The germline gives CDR1 SGHNT, CDR2 YYREEE (reference sequence). V lost 2 bases to trimming and J lost 4 bases; unmatched junction nucleotides: 3. The CDR3: CASSFGLAADTQYF. The DNA of the CDR3 is TGTGCCAGCAGCTTTGGACTAGCCGCAGATACGCAGTATTTT.

This clonotype appeared a few times. This rearrangement joins TRBV28 to TRBJ1-1, with D hard to call. The germline V and J ends were trimmed by 6 bases and 7 bases, with 6 bases remaining between them. The germline V gene encodes CDR1 MDHEN and CDR2 SYDVKM. The length of the CDR3 is 10 residues. This CDR3 is CASSRSEAFF. CDR3 nucleotides: TGTGCCAGCAGCCGGAGTGAAGCTTTCTTT.

This clonotype showed up just a few times. This chain uses TRBV7-2 with TRBJ1-6; D is undetermined. Per the germline V gene, CDR1 is SGHTA and CDR2 is FQGNSA. The CDR3 length is 13 residues. The V and J ends lost 3 bases and 8 bases respectively, with 8 bases between them. The CDR3 DNA reads as TGTGCCAGCAGCTTCCCCGGGGATTCACCCCTCCACTTT. Its translation: CASSFPGDSPLHF.

This clonotype came up a few times. The rearrangement uses TRBV3-1 and TRBJ1-1; 8 bases match TRBD1. V lost 3 bases and J lost 5; bases outside the gene matches: 5. The CDR3 sequence is 14 residues long. The germline V gene encodes CDR1 LGHDT and CDR2 YNNKEL (reference sequence). As DNA, the CDR3 is TGTGCCAGCAGCCAGACAGGGGCCGAAACTGAAGCTTTCTTT. This gives the protein CASSQTGAETEAFF.

J is TRBJ2-1 and V is TRBV5-1; possibly TRBD2 for D (6 bases). V lost 9 bases, J lost 8 bases, and 18 bases lay in between. The CDR3 contains 13 residues. Germline loops: CDR1 SGHRS, CDR2 YFSETQ. The CDR3 coding sequence is TGCGCCACCACGGGGGTGTATCCGGATGAGCAGTTCTTC. Its protein is CATTGVYPDEQFF.

The chain is built from TRBV11-2 and TRBJ2-1, with unresolved D. Trimming took off 5 bases at V and 2 bases at J, with 13 bases between the two ends. The CDR3 contains 15 residues. CDR1 is SGHAT and CDR2 is FQNNGV in the germline V gene. The CDR3 DNA follows: TGTGCCAGCAGCCCGACTTGGACCACCTACAATGAGCAGTTCTTC. Residues: CASSPTWTTYNEQFF.

This clonotype came up many times. The V call is TRBV20-1, the J call TRBJ2-7; the match to TRBD2 covers 11 bases. CDR3 length equals 14 residues. CDR1 is DFQATT, CDR2 SNEGSKA, per germline (reference sequence). Trimming cost V 1 base and J 7 bases; bases outside gene matches: 6. DNA for the CDR3: TGCAGTGCTAGAGTCCCGACTAGCGGGATTGAGCAGTACTTC. This encodes CSARVPTSGIEQYF.

The chain couples TRBV6-1 to TRBJ1-5, with D tentatively TRBD1 (6 bases). The CDR3 length is 14 residues. The germline gives CDR1 MNHNS, CDR2 SASEGT. Trimming removed 8 bases from V and 3 bases from J, with 14 bases in between. This CDR3 reads CASGANRDNQPQHF. In nucleotides, the CDR3 is TGTGCCAGCGGAGCTAACAGGGACAATCAGCCCCAGCATTTT.

V is TRBV5-5 and J is TRBJ2-1; D gene unclear. CDR1 and CDR2 (germline): SGHKS, YYEKEE (reference sequence). V shed 0 bases and J shed 0 bases, with 7 bases lying between them. This CDR3 has 15 residues. The CDR3 region is CASSLAVSSYNEQFF. The CDR3, as DNA: TGTGCCAGCAGCTTGGCCGTTAGCTCCTACAATGAGCAGTTCTTC.

This clonotype was counted many times. The chain combines TRBV11-2 with TRBJ2-7; 7 bases are a match to TRBD2. With V trimmed by 1 base and J by 2 bases, 5 bases remained unmatched. Germline loops: CDR1 SGHAT, CDR2 FQNNGV. The CDR3 loop spans 15 amino acids. The CDR3 is CASSLGLARPYEQYF. Written as DNA, the CDR3 is TGTGCCAGCAGCTTAGGACTAGCCCGTCCCTACGAGCAGTACTTC.